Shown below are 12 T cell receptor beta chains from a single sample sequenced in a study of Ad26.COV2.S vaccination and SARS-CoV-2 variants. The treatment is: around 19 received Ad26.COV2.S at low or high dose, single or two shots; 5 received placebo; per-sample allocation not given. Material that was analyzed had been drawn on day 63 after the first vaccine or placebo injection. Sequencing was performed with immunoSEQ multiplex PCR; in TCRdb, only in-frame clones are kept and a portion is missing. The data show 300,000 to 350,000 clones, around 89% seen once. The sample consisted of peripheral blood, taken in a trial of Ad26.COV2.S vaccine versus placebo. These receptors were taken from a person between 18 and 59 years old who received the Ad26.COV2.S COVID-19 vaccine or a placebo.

CDR3 amino acids: CASSLGSENTIYF. The CDR3 coding sequence is TGTGCCAGCAGCTTAGGAAGCGAAAACACCATATATTTT. The chain combines TRBV7-2 with TRBJ1-3; D not certain. Germline V gives CDR1 SGHTA, CDR2 FQGNSA. This CDR3 is 13 amino acids long. V lost 1 base and J 6 bases, leaving 7 bases between the germline ends.

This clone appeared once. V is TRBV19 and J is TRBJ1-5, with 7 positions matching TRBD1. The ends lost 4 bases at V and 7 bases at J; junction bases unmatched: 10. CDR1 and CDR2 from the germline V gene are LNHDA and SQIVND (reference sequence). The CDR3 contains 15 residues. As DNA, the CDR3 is TGTGCCAGTAGTAACTACAGGGGTGGGGGGCAGCCCCAGCATTTT. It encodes CASSNYRGGGQPQHF. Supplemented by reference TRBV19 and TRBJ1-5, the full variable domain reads DGGITQSPKYLFRKEGQNVTLSCEQNLNHDAMYWYRQDPGQGLRLIYYSQIVNDFQKGDIAEGYSVSREKKESFPLTVTSAQKNPTAFYLCASSNYRGGGQPQHFGDGTRLSIL.

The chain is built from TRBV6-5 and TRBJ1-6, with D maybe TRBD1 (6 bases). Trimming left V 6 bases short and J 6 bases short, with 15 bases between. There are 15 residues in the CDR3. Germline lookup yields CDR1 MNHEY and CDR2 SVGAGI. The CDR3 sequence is CASRTQGSSNSPLHF. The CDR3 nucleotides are TGTGCCAGCAGAACTCAGGGGTCTTCTAATTCACCCCTCCACTTT.

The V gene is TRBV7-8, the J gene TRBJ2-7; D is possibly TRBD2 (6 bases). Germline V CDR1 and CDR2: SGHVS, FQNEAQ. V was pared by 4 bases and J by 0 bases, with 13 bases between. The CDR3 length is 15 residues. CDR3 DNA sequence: TGTGCCAGCAGCTCCCACTCCGGGAGCTCCTACGAGCAGTACTTC. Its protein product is CASSSHSGSSYEQYF.

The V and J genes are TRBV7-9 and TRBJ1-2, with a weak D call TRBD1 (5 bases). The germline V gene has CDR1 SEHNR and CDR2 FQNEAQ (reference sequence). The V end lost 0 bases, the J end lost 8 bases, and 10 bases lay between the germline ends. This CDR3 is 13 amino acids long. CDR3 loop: CASSLAAGRGYTF. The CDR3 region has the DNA TGTGCCAGCAGCTTAGCGGCAGGGCGAGGCTACACCTTC.

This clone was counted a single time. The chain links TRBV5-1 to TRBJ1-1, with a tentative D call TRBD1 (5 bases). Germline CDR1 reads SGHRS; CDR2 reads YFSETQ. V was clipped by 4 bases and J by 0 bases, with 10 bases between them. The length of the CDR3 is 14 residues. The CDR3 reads CASSADTMNTEAFF. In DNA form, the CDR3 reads TGCGCCAGCAGCGCGGACACTATGAACACTGAAGCTTTCTTT.

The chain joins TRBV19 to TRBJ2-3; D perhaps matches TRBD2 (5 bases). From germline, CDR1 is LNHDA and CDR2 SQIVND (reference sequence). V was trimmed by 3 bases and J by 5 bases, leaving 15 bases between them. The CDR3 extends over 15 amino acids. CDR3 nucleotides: TGTGCCAGTAGTATGAGGGCTAGTTCAGAAGATACGCAGTATTTT. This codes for CASSMRASSEDTQYF.

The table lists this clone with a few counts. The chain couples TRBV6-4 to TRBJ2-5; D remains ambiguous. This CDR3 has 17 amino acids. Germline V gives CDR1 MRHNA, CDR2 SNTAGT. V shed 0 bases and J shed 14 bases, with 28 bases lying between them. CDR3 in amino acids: CASSDSFEASGPGPDYF. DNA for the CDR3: TGTGCCAGCAGTGACTCGTTTGAGGCAAGTGGCCCGGGCCCAGATTACTTC.

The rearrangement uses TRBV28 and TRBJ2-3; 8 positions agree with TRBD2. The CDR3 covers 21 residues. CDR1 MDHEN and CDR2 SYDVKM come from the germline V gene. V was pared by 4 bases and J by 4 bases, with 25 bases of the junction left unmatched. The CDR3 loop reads CASSSVDYLNGLAGRADTQYF. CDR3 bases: TGTGCCAGCAGTTCTGTGGACTATCTCAACGGACTAGCCGGGAGGGCAGATACGCAGTATTTT.

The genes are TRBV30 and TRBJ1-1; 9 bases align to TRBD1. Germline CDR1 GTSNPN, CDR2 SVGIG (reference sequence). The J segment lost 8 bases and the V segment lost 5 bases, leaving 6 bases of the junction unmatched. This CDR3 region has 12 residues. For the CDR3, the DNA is TGTGCCTGGGGGACAGGGCCCCGCGAAGCTTTCTTT. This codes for CAWGTGPREAFF.

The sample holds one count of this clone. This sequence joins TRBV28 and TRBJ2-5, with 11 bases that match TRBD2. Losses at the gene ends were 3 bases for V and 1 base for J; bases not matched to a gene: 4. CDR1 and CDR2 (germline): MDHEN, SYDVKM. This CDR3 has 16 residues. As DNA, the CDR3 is TGTGCCAGCAGTTTCCTAGCGGGAGGTTCCCAAGAGACCCAGTACTTC. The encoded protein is CASSFLAGGSQETQYF.

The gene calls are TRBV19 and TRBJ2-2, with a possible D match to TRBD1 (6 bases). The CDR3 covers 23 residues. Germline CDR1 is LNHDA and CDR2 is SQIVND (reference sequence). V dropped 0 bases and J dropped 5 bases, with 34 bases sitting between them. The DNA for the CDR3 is TGTGCCAGTAGTATAGATCTACAAATCTATCCCCACCGACAGGCCGTCGTAACCGGGGAGCTGTTTTTT. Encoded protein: CASSIDLQIYPHRQAVVTGELFF. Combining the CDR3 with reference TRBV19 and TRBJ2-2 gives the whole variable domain DGGITQSPKYLFRKEGQNVTLSCEQNLNHDAMYWYRQDPGQGLRLIYYSQIVNDFQKGDIAEGYSVSREKKESFPLTVTSAQKNPTAFYLCASSIDLQIYPHRQAVVTGELFFGEGSRLTVL.